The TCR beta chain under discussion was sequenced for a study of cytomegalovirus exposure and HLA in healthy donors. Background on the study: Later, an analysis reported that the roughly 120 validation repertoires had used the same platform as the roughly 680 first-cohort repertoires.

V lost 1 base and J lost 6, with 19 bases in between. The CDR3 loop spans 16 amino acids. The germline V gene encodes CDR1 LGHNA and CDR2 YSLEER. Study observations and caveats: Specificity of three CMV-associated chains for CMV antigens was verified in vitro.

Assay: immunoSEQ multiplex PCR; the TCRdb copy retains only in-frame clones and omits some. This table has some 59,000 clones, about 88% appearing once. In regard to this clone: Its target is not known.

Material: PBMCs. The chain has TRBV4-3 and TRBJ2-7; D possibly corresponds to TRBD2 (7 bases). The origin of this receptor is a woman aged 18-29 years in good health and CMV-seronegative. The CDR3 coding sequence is TGCGCCAGCAGCCAAGGTGCCCTAGAGGGGGGGGGCGAGCAGTACTTC. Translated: CASSQGALEGGGEQYF.